Listed below are T cell receptor beta chains from one sample, sequenced in a study of blood T cell repertoires in COVID-19. Profiled with immunoSEQ multiplex PCR; TCRdb holds only in-frame clones, not every one. The sample has hundreds of thousands of clones, approximately 83% seen once. Sequenced material: peripheral blood. These receptors were taken from a human donor in a cohort sampled during active COVID-19. Both conserved end residues are part of each CDR3. A D gene is named only where the DNA matches it firmly. Clone sizes are given selectively: once, few, many, or a class where the clone is expanded.

>TRBV18|NA|TRBJ2-1|TRBD1
TGTGCCAGCTCACCATTGCAGGGGGCCCTCAATGAGCAGTTCTTC
CASSPLQGALNEQFF
>TRBV19|NA|TRBJ2-7|NA
TGTGCCAGTAGTAACACACAAAACCCCCTCTACGAGCAGTACTTC
CASSNTQNPLYEQYF
>TRBV20-1|NA|TRBJ2-7|NA
TGCAGTGCTAGTTTACAAAACTACGAGCAGTACTTC
CSASLQNYEQYF
>TRBV6-1|NA|TRBJ1-1|TRBD1
TGTGCCAGCAGTGAAAACCATGGGACAGGGGGCGCCGCTTTCTTT
CASSENHGTGGAAFF
>TRBV3-1/TRBV3-2|NA|TRBJ2-7|NA
TGTGCCACTGAGGTCGTCGGCGAGCAGTACTTC
CATEVVGEQYF
>TRBV2|few|TRBJ1-5|TRBD1
TGTGCCAGCAGCGGGACAGGTAGCAATCAGCCCCAGCATTTT
CASSGTGSNQPQHF
>TRBV4-1|NA|TRBJ2-3|NA
TGCGCCAGCAGCCTTGGGACTGCCGGCGATACGCAGTATTTT
CASSLGTAGDTQYF
>TRBV28|NA|TRBJ1-1|NA
TGTGCCAGCAGTTTAAGCCACGGGTCTAGAGAAGCTTTCTTT
CASSLSHGSREAFF
>TRBV2|few|TRBJ2-2|NA
TGTGCCAGCAGTGCCCGGGGGACCACCGGGGAGCTGTTTTTT
CASSARGTTGELFF
>TRBV2|few|TRBJ2-2|TRBD1
TGTGCCAGCAGAGTTGGACAGGGCGGGGAGCTGTTTTTT
CASRVGQGGELFF
>TRBV21-1|once|TRBJ2-5|NA
TGTGCCAGCCCCGAGGGCCGAGAGACCCAGTACTTC
CASPEGRETQYF
>TRBV2|NA|TRBJ1-2|NA
TGTGCCAGCAGTGCGGCGGGTAGCTATGGCTACACCTTC
CASSAAGSYGYTF
>TRBV15|NA|TRBJ2-2|NA
TGTGCCACCAGCCCGCCGCCCGGGAGCGGGGAGCTGTTTTTT
CATSPPPGSGELFF
>TRBV5-5|NA|TRBJ1-2|NA
TGTGCCAGCAGCTTGGCCGACAGCTATGGCTACACCTTC
CASSLADSYGYTF
>TRBV29-1|NA|TRBJ1-3|TRBD1
TGCAGCGTTGAAGATTGGGACAGGTTCTCTGGAAACACCATATATTTT
CSVEDWDRFSGNTIYF
>TRBV6-1|NA|TRBJ1-2|NA
TGTGCCAGCTGTGAAGGAGACATCTATGGCTACACCTTC
CASCEGDIYGYTF
>TRBV11-2|NA|TRBJ2-7|NA
TGTGCCAGCAGCCTCCTATTCGGTTCCTACGAGCAGTACTTC
CASSLLFGSYEQYF
>TRBV6-6|few|TRBJ1-4|NA
TGTGCCAGCAGCGGAGCGGACAGCAGTAATGAAAAACTGTTTTTT
CASSGADSSNEKLFF
>TRBV3-1/TRBV3-2|NA|TRBJ2-3|NA
TGTGCCAGCGGCTCGGGTAGCACAGATACGCAGTATTTT
CASGSGSTDTQYF
>TRBV6-5|once|TRBJ1-1|NA
TGTGCCAGCAACCGGGATTCCACGGGTGAAGCTTTCTTT
CASNRDSTGEAFF
>TRBV13|NA|TRBJ2-2|NA
TGTGCCAGCAAAGAGGGCAGGGGATCCACCGGGGAGCTGTTTTTT
CASKEGRGSTGELFF
>TRBV3-1/TRBV3-2|once|TRBJ1-4|NA
TGTGCCAGCAGCTCATCTGGGGGGAATGAAAAACTGTTTTTT
CASSSSGGNEKLFF
>TRBV24-1|NA|TRBJ2-7|NA
TGTGCCACCAGTGATTTGACAGCTACCTCTTACTACGAGCAGTACTTC
CATSDLTATSYYEQYF
>TRBV7-8|NA|TRBJ2-1|TRBD1
TGTGCCAGCAGCCGGATGGGACAGGGTGAATACAATGAGCAGTTCTTC
CASSRMGQGEYNEQFF
>TRBV6-5|few|TRBJ1-2|NA
TGTGCCAGCGTTCGGACAGCCTTCACTAACTATGGCTACACCTTC
CASVRTAFTNYGYTF
>TRBV28|NA|TRBJ1-2|NA
TGTGCCAGCGGGGGCGGGCCGAAGGGCTACACCTTC
CASGGGPKGYTF
>TRBV11-2|once|TRBJ1-3|NA
TGTGCCAGCAGTTCTCTCGGCTCTGGAAACACCATATATTTT
CASSSLGSGNTIYF
>TRBV19|NA|TRBJ1-4|NA
TGTGCCAGTACCACCAGGCGACTAACTGCAACTAATGAAAAACTGTTTTTT
CASTTRRLTATNEKLFF
>TRBV4-2|NA|TRBJ1-5|NA
TGTGCCAGCAGCCAAGGATCAGTCAATCAGCCCCAGCATTTT
CASSQGSVNQPQHF
>TRBV2|NA|TRBJ2-5|TRBD2
TGTGCCAGCAGGTTACTAGCGGGAAGAGGGACCCAGTACTTC
CASRLLAGRGTQYF
>TRBV5-1|NA|TRBJ1-4|NA
TGCGCCAGCAGCTTGGAGGGGGTCCCTAATGAAAAACTGTTTTTT
CASSLEGVPNEKLFF
>TRBV28|NA|TRBJ2-4|NA
TGTGCCAGCAGTTCCTTTCCGGGGGGCCTTGCGAACATTCAGTACTTC
CASSSFPGGLANIQYF
>TRBV7-9|once|TRBJ2-1|NA
TGTGCCAGCATCCCAAAGCTTAATGAGCAGTTCTTC
CASIPKLNEQFF
>TRBV5-5|NA|TRBJ1-1|NA
TGTGCCAGCAGCTTGAATGTTAGGCAGGGAAGCACTGAAGCTTTCTTT
CASSLNVRQGSTEAFF
>TRBV27|NA|TRBJ2-7|TRBD2
TGTGCCAGCAGTCGCGCGGGAGGGACCTACGAGCAGTACTTC
CASSRAGGTYEQYF
>TRBV11-2|NA|TRBJ1-1|NA
TGTGCCAGCAGCTTAGATTTGGTGCGGGCCAACACTGAAGCTTTCTTT
CASSLDLVRANTEAFF
>TRBV6-1|NA|TRBJ1-2|NA
TGTGCCAGCAGTGAAGCCCCGGGGAGGGGGGTTTATGGCTACACCTTC
CASSEAPGRGVYGYTF
>TRBV5-8|NA|TRBJ2-1|TRBD2
TGTGCCAGCAGCAGAAGACTAGCGGGGAATGAGCAGTTCTTC
CASSRRLAGNEQFF
>TRBV28|NA|TRBJ2-5|NA
TGTGCCAGCAGTTTGGATAACAGGGCCTTGGAGACCCAGTACTTC
CASSLDNRALETQYF
>TRBV18|NA|TRBJ2-3|TRBD2
TGTGCCAGCTCAGAACTAGCGTCGGGCACAGATACGCAGTATTTT
CASSELASGTDTQYF
>TRBV28|NA|TRBJ2-7|TRBD1
TGTGCCAGCAAAAATCTGAACAGGGGACCCTACGAGCAGTACTTC
CASKNLNRGPYEQYF
>TRBV9|NA|TRBJ2-5|NA
TGTGCCAGCAGCGTAGCCCCAGGGCAGCAGACCCAGTACTTC
CASSVAPGQQTQYF
>TRBV10-3|NA|TRBJ2-1|TRBD2
TGTGCCACCCGTGGGACTAGCGGAGGATACTCCTACAATGAGCAGTTCTTC
CATRGTSGGYSYNEQFF
>TRBV3-1/TRBV3-2|NA|TRBJ1-3|NA
TGTGCCAGCAGCCAGACCGGGACTTCCTCTGGAAACACCATATATTTT
CASSQTGTSSGNTIYF
>TRBV5-1|NA|TRBJ2-7|TRBD2
TGCGCCAGCAGCTTGGGCTTTGGGCGGGAGTCCCTCGAGCAGTACTTC
CASSLGFGRESLEQYF
>TRBV28|NA|TRBJ1-1|TRBD1
TGTGCCAGCAGCCTGAGGGGGCCGTACACTGAAGCTTTCTTT
CASSLRGPYTEAFF
>TRBV28|NA|TRBJ1-2|TRBD1
TGTGCCAGCACTACAGGGGGAAATGGCTACACCTTC
CASTTGGNGYTF
>TRBV7-9|NA|TRBJ1-2|TRBD1
TGTGCCAGCAGTTCCTCGGACAGGGCAGCCTATGGCTACACCTTC
CASSSSDRAAYGYTF
>TRBV7-9|NA|TRBJ1-5|NA
TGTGCCAGCAGCAAAGGCACAATCAATAGCAATCAGCCCCAGCATTTT
CASSKGTINSNQPQHF
>TRBV6-6|NA|TRBJ2-7|NA
TGTGCCAGCAGTTTTGGAGGAGGCGAGCAGTACTTC
CASSFGGGEQYF
>TRBV18|NA|TRBJ1-1|NA
TGTGCCAGCTCACCATTACGAGGGTACACTGAAGCTTTCTTT
CASSPLRGYTEAFF